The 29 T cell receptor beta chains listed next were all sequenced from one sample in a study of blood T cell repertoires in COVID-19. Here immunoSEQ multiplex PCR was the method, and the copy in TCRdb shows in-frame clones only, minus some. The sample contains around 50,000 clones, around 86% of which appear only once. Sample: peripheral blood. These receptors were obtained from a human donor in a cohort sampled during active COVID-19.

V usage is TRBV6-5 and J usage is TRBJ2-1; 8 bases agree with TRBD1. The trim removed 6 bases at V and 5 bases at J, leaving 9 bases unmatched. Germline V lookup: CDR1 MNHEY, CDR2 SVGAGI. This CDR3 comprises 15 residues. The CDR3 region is CASSATSTGDNEQFF. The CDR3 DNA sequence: TGTGCCAGCAGCGCGACGTCGACAGGGGACAATGAGCAGTTCTTC.

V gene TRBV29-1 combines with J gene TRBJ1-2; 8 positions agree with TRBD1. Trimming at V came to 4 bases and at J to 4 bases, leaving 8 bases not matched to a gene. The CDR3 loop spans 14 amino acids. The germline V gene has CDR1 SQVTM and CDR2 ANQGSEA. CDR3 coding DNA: TGCAGCGTTGCTTGGGGAGACAGGGGCTATGGCTACACCTTC. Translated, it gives CSVAWGDRGYGYTF.

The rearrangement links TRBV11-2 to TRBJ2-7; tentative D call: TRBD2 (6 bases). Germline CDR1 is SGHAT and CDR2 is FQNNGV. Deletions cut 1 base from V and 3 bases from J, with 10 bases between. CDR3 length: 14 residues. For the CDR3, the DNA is TGTGCCAGCAGCTTAGGGACTATCTTCTACGAGCAGTACTTC. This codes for CASSLGTIFYEQYF. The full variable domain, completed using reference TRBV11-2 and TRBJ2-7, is EAGVAQSPRYKIIEKRQSVAFWCNPISGHATLYWYQQILGQGPKLLIQFQNNGVVDDSQLPKDRFSAERLKGVDSTLKIQPAKLEDSAVYLCASSLGTIFYEQYFGPGTRLTVT.

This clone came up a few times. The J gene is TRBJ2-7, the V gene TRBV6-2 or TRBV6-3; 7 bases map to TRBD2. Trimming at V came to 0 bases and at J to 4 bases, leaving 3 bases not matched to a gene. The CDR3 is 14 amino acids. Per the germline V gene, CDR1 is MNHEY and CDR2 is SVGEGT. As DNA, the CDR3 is TGTGCCAGCAGTTACTCGTGGGGAGGGTACGAGCAGTACTTC. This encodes CASSYSWGGYEQYF.

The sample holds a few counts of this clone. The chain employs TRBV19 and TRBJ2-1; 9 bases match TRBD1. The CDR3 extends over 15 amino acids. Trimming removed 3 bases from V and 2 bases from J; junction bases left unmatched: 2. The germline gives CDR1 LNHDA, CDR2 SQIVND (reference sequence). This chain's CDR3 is CASSMGTGTYNEQFF. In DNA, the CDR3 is TGTGCCAGTAGTATGGGGACAGGGACCTACAATGAGCAGTTCTTC. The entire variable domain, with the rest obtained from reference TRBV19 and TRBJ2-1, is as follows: DGGITQSPKYLFRKEGQNVTLSCEQNLNHDAMYWYRQDPGQGLRLIYYSQIVNDFQKGDIAEGYSVSREKKESFPLTVTSAQKNPTAFYLCASSMGTGTYNEQFFGPGTRLTVL.

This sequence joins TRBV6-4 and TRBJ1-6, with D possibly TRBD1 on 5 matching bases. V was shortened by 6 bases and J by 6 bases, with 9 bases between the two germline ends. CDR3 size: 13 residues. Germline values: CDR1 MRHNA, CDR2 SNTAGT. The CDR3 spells CASSQGSNSPLHF. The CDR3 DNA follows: TGTGCCAGCAGCCAGGGCAGTAATTCACCCCTCCACTTT.

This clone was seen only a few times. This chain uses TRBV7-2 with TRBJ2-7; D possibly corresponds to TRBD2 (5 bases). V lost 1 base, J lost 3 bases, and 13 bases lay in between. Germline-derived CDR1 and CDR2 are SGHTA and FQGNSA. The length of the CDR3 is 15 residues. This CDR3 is CASSLGPAANYEQYF. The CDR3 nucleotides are TGTGCCAGCAGCTTAGGGCCAGCGGCGAACTACGAGCAGTACTTC.

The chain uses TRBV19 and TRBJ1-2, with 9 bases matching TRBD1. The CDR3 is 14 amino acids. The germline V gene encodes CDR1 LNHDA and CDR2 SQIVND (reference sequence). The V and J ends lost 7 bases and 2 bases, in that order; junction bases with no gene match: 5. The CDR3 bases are TGTGCCAGTATTCTTGGACAGGGGAACTATGGCTACACCTTC. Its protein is CASILGQGNYGYTF.

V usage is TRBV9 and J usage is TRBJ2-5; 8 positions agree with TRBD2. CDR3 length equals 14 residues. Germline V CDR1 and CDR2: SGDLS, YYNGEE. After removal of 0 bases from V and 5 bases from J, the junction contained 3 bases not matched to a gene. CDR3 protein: CASSVVASGETQYF. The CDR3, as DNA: TGTGCCAGCAGCGTAGTCGCTAGCGGGGAGACCCAGTACTTC.

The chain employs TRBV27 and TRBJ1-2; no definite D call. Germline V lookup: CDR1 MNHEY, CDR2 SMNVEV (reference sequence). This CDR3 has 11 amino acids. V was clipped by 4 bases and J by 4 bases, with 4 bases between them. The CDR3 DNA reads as TGTGCCAGCAGTTCAGGCTATGGCTACACCTTC. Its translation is CASSSGYGYTF.

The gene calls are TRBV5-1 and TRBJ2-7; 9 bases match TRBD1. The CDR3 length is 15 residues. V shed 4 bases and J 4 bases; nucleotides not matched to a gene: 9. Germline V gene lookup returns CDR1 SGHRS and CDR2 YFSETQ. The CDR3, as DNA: TGCGCCAGCAGCCTTACAGGGGGCGAGGAATACGAGCAGTACTTC. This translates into CASSLTGGEEYEQYF.

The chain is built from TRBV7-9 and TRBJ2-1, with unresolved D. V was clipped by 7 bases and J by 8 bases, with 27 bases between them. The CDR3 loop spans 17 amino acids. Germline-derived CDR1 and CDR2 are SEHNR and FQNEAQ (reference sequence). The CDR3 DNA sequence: TGTGCCAGCACCACCCCCGGGTACCTAAGGTGGATCGATGAGCAGTTCTTC. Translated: CASTTPGYLRWIDEQFF.

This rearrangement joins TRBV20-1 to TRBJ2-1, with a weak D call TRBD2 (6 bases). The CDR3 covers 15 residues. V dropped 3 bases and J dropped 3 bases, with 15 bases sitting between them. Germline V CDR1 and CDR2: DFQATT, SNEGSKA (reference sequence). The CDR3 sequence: CSASSWREDYNEQFF. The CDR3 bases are TGCAGTGCTAGTTCGTGGCGGGAAGACTACAATGAGCAGTTCTTC.

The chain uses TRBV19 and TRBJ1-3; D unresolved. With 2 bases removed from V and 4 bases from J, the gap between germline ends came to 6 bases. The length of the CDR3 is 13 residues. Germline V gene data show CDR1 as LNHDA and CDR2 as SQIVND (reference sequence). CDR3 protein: CASSIPEGNTIYF. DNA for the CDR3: TGTGCCAGTAGTATACCGGAGGGAAACACCATATATTTT.

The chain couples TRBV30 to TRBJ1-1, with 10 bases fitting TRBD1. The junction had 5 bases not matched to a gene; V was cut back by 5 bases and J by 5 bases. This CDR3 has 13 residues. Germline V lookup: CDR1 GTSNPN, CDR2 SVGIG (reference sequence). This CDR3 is CAWYRQGATEAFF. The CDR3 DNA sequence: TGTGCCTGGTACCGACAGGGGGCGACTGAAGCTTTCTTT.

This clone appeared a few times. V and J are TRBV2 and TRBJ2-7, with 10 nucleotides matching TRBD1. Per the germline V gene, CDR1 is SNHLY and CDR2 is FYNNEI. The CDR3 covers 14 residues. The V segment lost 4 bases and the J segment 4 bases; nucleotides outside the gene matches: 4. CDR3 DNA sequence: TGTGCCAGCAGTGGGGGGACAGGGGATTACGAGCAGTACTTC. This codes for CASSGGTGDYEQYF.

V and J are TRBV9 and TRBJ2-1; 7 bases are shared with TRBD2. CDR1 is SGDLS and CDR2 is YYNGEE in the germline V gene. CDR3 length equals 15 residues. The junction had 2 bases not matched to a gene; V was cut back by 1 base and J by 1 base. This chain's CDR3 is CASSVSGESYNEQFF. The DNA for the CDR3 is TGTGCCAGCAGCGTAAGCGGGGAATCCTACAATGAGCAGTTCTTC.

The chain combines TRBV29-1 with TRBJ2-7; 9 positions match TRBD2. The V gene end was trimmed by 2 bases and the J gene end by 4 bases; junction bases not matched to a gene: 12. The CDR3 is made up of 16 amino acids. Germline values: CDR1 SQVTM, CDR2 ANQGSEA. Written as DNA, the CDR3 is TGCAGCGTTGAATGGTCGTTTGCTAGCGGGATTTACGAGCAGTACTTC. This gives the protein CSVEWSFASGIYEQYF.

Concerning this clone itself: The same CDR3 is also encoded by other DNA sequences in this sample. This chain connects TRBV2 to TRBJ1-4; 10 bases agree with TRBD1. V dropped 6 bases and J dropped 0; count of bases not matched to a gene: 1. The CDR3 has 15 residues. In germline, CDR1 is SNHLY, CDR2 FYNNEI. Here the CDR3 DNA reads TGTGCCAGCAGAGGACAGGGGGCAACTAATGAAAAACTGTTTTTT. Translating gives CASRGQGATNEKLFF.

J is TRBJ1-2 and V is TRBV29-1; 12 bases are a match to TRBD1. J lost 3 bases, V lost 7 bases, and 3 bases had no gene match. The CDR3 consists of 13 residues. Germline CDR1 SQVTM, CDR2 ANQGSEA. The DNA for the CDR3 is TGCAGCGCCGGGACAGGGGGCGACTATGGCTACACCTTC. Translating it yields CSAGTGGDYGYTF. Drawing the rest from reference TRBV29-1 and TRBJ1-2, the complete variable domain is SAVISQKPSRDICQRGTSLTIQCQVDSQVTMMFWYRQQPGQSLTLIATANQGSEATYESGFVIDKFPISRPNLTFSTLTVSNMSPEDSSIYLCSAGTGGDYGYTFGSGTRLTVV.

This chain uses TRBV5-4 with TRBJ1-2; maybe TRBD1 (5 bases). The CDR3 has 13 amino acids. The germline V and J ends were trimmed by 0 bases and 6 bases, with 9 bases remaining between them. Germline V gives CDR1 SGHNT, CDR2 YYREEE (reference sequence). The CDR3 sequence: CASSLDRYHGYTF. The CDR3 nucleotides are TGTGCCAGCAGCTTGGACAGGTACCATGGCTACACCTTC.

This CDR3 reads CASSRTGVGGYTF. The CDR3, as DNA: TGTGCCAGCAGCCGGACAGGGGTAGGTGGCTACACCTTC. The chain is built from TRBV5-4 and TRBJ1-2, with TRBD1 matching 9 bases. V gave up 4 bases and J gave up 7 bases; unmatched junction bases: 5. CDR1 and CDR2 from the germline V gene are SGHNT and YYREEE (reference sequence). CDR3 length: 13 amino acids.

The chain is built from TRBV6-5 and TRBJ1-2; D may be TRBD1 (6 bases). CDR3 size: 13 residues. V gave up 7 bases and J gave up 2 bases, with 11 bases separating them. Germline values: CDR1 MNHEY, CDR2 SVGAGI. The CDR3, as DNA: TGTGCCAGCAATCGGGGGGCAAACTATGGCTACACCTTC. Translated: CASNRGANYGYTF.

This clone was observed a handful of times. DNA of the CDR3: TGTGCCAGTAGTCCAGAGGGTTGGCTAGCGGTTAGTGAGCAGTACTTC. Protein: CASSPEGWLAVSEQYF. The chain carries TRBV19 and TRBJ2-7, with 7 positions matching TRBD2. This CDR3 has 16 residues. V shed 5 bases and J 7 bases; nucleotides not matched to a gene: 17. Germline V gene sequence: CDR1 LNHDA, CDR2 SQIVND (reference sequence).

In nucleotides, the CDR3 is TGTGCCAGCACGGGACAGAACACCGGGGAGCTGTTTTTT. Protein sequence: CASTGQNTGELFF. The chain has TRBV2 and TRBJ2-2; tentatively, D is TRBD1 (6 bases). Germline CDR1 reads SNHLY; CDR2 reads FYNNEI. The CDR3 has 13 amino acids. Trimming cost V 7 bases and J 1 base, with 7 bases left between them.

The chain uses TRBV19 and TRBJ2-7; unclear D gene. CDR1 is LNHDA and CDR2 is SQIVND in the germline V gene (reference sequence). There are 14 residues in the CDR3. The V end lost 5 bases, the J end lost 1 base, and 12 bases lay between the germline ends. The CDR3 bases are TGTGCCAGTAGTGCCTCCGGGTCGTCCTACGAGCAGTACTTC. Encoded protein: CASSASGSSYEQYF.

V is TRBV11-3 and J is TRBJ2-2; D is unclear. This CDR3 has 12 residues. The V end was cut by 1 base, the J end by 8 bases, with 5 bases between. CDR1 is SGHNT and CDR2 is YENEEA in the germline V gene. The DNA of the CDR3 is TGTGCCAGCAGCTTAGGAGTTGGGGAGCTGTTTTTT. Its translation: CASSLGVGELFF.

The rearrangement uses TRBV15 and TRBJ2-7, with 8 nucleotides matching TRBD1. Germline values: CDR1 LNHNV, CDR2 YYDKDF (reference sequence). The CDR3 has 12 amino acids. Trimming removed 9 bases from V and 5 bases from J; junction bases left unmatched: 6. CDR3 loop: CATKTGANEQYF. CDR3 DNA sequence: TGTGCCACGAAGACAGGGGCGAACGAGCAGTACTTC. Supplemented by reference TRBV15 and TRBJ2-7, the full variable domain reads DAMVIQNPRYQVTQFGKPVTLSCSQTLNHNVMYWYQQKSSQAPKLLFHYYDKDFNNEADTPDNFQSRRPNTSFCFLDIRSPGLGDTAMYLCATKTGANEQYFGPGTRLTVT.

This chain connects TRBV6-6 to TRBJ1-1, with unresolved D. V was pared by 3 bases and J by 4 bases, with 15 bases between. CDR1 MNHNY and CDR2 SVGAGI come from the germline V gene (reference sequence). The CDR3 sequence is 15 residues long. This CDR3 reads CASSYGRGGSTEAFF. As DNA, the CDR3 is TGTGCCAGCAGTTATGGGCGGGGAGGTTCCACTGAAGCTTTCTTT.